These 20 T cell receptor beta chains came from one sample sequenced in a study of blood T cell repertoires in COVID-19. The assay was immunoSEQ multiplex PCR, and TCRdb's table has in-frame clones only and misses some. This table holds about 110,000 clones, 75% to 85% found once. Material for sequencing was peripheral blood. The receptors here all came from a woman aged 60-75 years with acute or convalescent COVID-19.

The chain employs TRBV28 and TRBJ1-4; 10 nucleotides match TRBD1. The V segment lost 5 bases and the J segment 4 bases; nucleotides outside the gene matches: 7. This CDR3 region has 16 residues. Germline CDR1 reads MDHEN; CDR2 reads SYDVKM. The CDR3 bases are TGTGCCAGCAGTGGGGGGACAGGGGTCTTTAATGAAAAACTGTTTTTT. This encodes CASSGGTGVFNEKLFF.

J is TRBJ1-1 and V is TRBV13, with 7 bases matching TRBD1. The V and J ends lost 0 bases and 2 bases, in that order; junction bases with no gene match: 9. CDR3 length: 17 residues. Germline CDR1 and CDR2: PRHDT and FYEKMQ (reference sequence). DNA for the CDR3: TGTGCCAGCAGCTTAGGGACCGAGGACAGGCCCAACACTGAAGCTTTCTTT. Encoded protein: CASSLGTEDRPNTEAFF.

The chain links TRBV4-2 to TRBJ1-6; a possible D gene is TRBD1 (5 bases). There are 17 residues in the CDR3. CDR1 LGHNA and CDR2 YNFKEQ come from the germline V gene. V shed 4 bases and J shed 10 bases, with 23 bases lying between them. The chain's CDR3 is CASSPHWVGERESPLHF. The CDR3 nucleotides are TGTGCCAGCAGCCCCCATTGGGTAGGGGAAAGGGAATCACCCCTCCACTTT.

The chain carries TRBV19 and TRBJ1-2; 11 bases are shared with TRBD1. This CDR3 has 15 residues. Germline loops: CDR1 LNHDA, CDR2 SQIVND (reference sequence). After removal of 7 bases from V and 4 bases from J, the junction contained 8 bases not matched to a gene. CDR3 nucleotides: TGTGCCAGTACCTCATGGACAGGGGGCGCCTATGGCTACACCTTC. Amino acid sequence: CASTSWTGGAYGYTF.

Written as DNA, the CDR3 is TGTGCTAGTGGTTTAGGGACAGATGAGCAGTTCTTC. This gives the protein CASGLGTDEQFF. V usage is TRBV12-5 and J usage is TRBJ2-1; TRBD1 aligns across 7 bases. Germline V lookup: CDR1 LGHNT, CDR2 FRNRAP. This CDR3 spans 12 amino acids. The ends lost 3 bases at V and 8 bases at J; junction bases unmatched: 1.

There are a few counts of this clone. This chain joins TRBV4-3 and TRBJ1-6; no firm D call. CDR3 length equals 14 residues. Trimming left V 3 bases short and J 8 bases short, with 11 bases between. The V gene's germline CDR1 is LGHNA and CDR2 YSLEER. The CDR3, as DNA: TGCGCCAGCAGCCAGACCCACCGGGATTCACCCCTCCACTTT. Protein product: CASSQTHRDSPLHF.

This sequence joins TRBV19 and TRBJ1-1; possibly TRBD1 for D (5 bases). V lost 5 bases and J lost 0, with 13 bases in between. This CDR3 comprises 15 residues. CDR1 and CDR2 (germline): LNHDA, SQIVND (reference sequence). CDR3 sequence reads: CASSLPWGVNTEAFF. The CDR3 coding sequence is TGTGCCAGTAGTCTCCCTTGGGGGGTGAACACTGAAGCTTTCTTT.

This clone has only a few counts. The J gene is TRBJ1-5, the V gene TRBV7-2; no definite D call. Germline V lookup: CDR1 SGHTA, CDR2 FQGNSA. There are 13 residues in the CDR3. Trimming removed 3 bases from V and 4 bases from J, with 7 bases in between. The CDR3 sequence is CASSLRQNQPQHF. The CDR3 bases are TGTGCCAGCAGCTTGCGGCAGAATCAGCCCCAGCATTTT.

This clone was counted a single time. The gene calls are TRBV7-9 and TRBJ2-7; D possibly corresponds to TRBD2 (5 bases). Trimming removed 3 bases from V and 2 bases from J, with 8 bases in between. Per germline, CDR1 SEHNR and CDR2 FQNEAQ (reference sequence). The CDR3 totals 13 residues. The CDR3 protein is CASSFSGPYEQYF. The CDR3, as DNA: TGTGCCAGCAGCTTCAGCGGACCCTACGAGCAGTACTTC. Combining the CDR3 with reference TRBV7-9 and TRBJ2-7 gives the whole variable domain DTGVSQNPRHKITKRGQNVTFRCDPISEHNRLYWYRQTLGQGPEFLTYFQNEAQLEKSRLLSDRFSAERPKGSFSTLEIQRTEQGDSAMYLCASSFSGPYEQYFGPGTRLTVT.

V usage is TRBV7-9 and J usage is TRBJ1-1, with 8 positions matching TRBD1. Trimming cost V 0 bases and J 5 bases; bases outside gene matches: 5. CDR3 length equals 15 residues. The germline V gene encodes CDR1 SEHNR and CDR2 FQNEAQ (reference sequence). The CDR3 DNA reads TGTGCCAGCAGCTTAGCAACAGGGGGTAGGACTGAAGCTTTCTTT. This encodes CASSLATGGRTEAFF.

This chain joins TRBV10-2 and TRBJ2-5; TRBD1 matches at 7 bases. Germline values: CDR1 WSHSY, CDR2 SAAADI. CDR3 size: 15 residues. The ends lost 1 base at V and 0 bases at J; junction bases unmatched: 2. In DNA, the CDR3 is TGCGCCAGCAGTGAGTGGGGACAGTACCAAGAGACCCAGTACTTC. It codes for CASSEWGQYQETQYF.

The J gene is TRBJ1-1, the V gene TRBV10-3; the D is unclear. This CDR3 has 16 residues. Germline V gene data show CDR1 as ENHRY and CDR2 as SYGVKD. The V end was cut by 0 bases, the J end by 6 bases, with 17 bases between. The CDR3 DNA follows: TGTGCCATCAGTGAGTCGAGGACCGTTGGGGAGGCTGAAGCTTTCTTT. Its protein product is CAISESRTVGEAEAFF.

This clone was seen more than once but under ten times. The chain combines TRBV5-6 with TRBJ2-7, with D hard to call. V lost 4 bases to trimming and J lost 1 base, with 6 bases between them. Germline CDR1 and CDR2: SGHDT and YYEEEE. The CDR3 runs 12 residues. The CDR3 spells CASSAGSYEQYF. CDR3 coding DNA: TGTGCCAGCAGCGCCGGGTCCTACGAGCAGTACTTC.

V gene TRBV5-6 combines with J gene TRBJ2-5, with TRBD2 matching 7 bases. Germline trimming cut 4 bases from V and 3 bases from J; bases unmatched to any gene: 6. This CDR3 spans 14 amino acids. Germline assignment: CDR1 SGHDT and CDR2 YYEEEE. The CDR3 loop is CASSPPGLEETQYF. CDR3 coding DNA: TGTGCCAGCAGCCCCCCCGGACTAGAAGAGACCCAGTACTTC.

V and J are TRBV27 and TRBJ1-6; D is ambiguous. The ends were cut back, 8 bases at V and 2 bases at J, with 10 bases in the middle. The CDR3 loop spans 14 amino acids. CDR1 is MNHEY, CDR2 SMNVEV, per germline (reference sequence). The CDR3 here is CASGRVTYNSPLHF. CDR3 coding DNA: TGTGCCAGCGGGAGGGTCACCTATAATTCACCCCTCCACTTT.

The V gene is TRBV18, the J gene TRBJ1-5; D gene unclear. The germline gives CDR1 KGHSH, CDR2 LQKENI. The germline V and J ends were trimmed by 3 bases and 4 bases, with 4 bases remaining between them. The CDR3 sequence is 12 residues long. The CDR3 nucleotides read TGTGCCAGCTCACCTCTAAATCAGCCCCAGCATTTT. Translation: CASSPLNQPQHF.

This clone was observed a single time. This chain links TRBV30 with TRBJ1-6; D possibly corresponds to TRBD1 (6 bases). This CDR3 is built from 14 residues. Per the germline V gene, CDR1 is GTSNPN and CDR2 is SVGIG (reference sequence). Trimming took 8 bases from V and 6 from J, leaving 17 bases between them. DNA for the CDR3: TGTGCCCAGGGGCAAGGAAGTATTAATTCACCCCTCCACTTT. Its protein product is CAQGQGSINSPLHF.

This clone was found once. The chain has TRBV2 and TRBJ2-7; TRBD2 might be the D (5 bases). CDR3 length: 15 amino acids. Germline CDR1 and CDR2: SNHLY and FYNNEI. V lost 0 bases and J lost 5, with 14 bases in between. The CDR3 region has the DNA TGTGCCAGCAGTGAAGCGCGCCCGGGGTCGGACGAGCAGTACTTC. It codes for CASSEARPGSDEQYF.

The genes are TRBV30 and TRBJ2-1, with 7 bases fitting TRBD2. The CDR3 has 15 amino acids. The trim removed 3 bases at V and 7 bases at J, leaving 12 bases unmatched. Germline CDR1 GTSNPN, CDR2 SVGIG (reference sequence). CDR3 DNA: TGTGCCTGGAGGCTTTGGCGGGGGTCGAAAAATGAGCAGTTCTTC. Translated: CAWRLWRGSKNEQFF. Variable domain in full (rest from reference TRBV30 and TRBJ2-1): SQTIHQWPATLVQPVGSPLSLECTVEGTSNPNLYWYRQAAGRGLQLLFYSVGIGQISSEVPQNLSASRPQDRQFILSSKKLLLSDSGFYLCAWRLWRGSKNEQFFGPGTRLTVL.

The chain links TRBV24-1 to TRBJ1-2; D not certain. CDR1 is KGHDR and CDR2 is SFDVKD in the germline V gene. The CDR3 covers 16 residues. V lost 0 bases and J 8 bases, leaving 18 bases between the germline ends. CDR3 sequence: CATSDLPGGTESGYTF. The CDR3, as DNA: TGTGCCACCAGTGATTTGCCGGGAGGAACAGAGTCAGGCTACACCTTC.